The clone carrying this T cell receptor (beta chain) has at least ten counts. As yet, its antigen is unknown. Germline V gene lookup returns CDR1 SNHLY and CDR2 FYNNEI. Between the trimmed V and J ends, which lost 0 bases and 4 bases, there was a span of 15 bases. The CDR3 runs to 16 residues. This sample is drawn from a study of T cells in Graves' hyperthyroidism and ophthalmopathy. In the study overall: Peripheral blood specimens were obtained at initial diagnosis, prior to any treatment. Notes on the study in general: Ophthalmopathy could be told apart from stable hyperthyroidism with a 13 V-J model. A median about 6.5 months before onset, the model predicted ophthalmopathy.

RNA transcripts gave rise to amplified TCR beta CDR3 regions. Primed by the HTBI set, a first-round RT-PCR was run on the TCR CDR3. From the multiplex PCR reads, TCRdb called clonotypes with MiXCR, one entry per CDR3 protein. This sample carries 400,000 or so distinct CDR3 sequences, over 13% of them seen once, and the ten largest clones take approximately 29%. Diagnoses rested on clinical symptoms, serum thyroxine and TRAb, thyroid ultrasound and orbital computed tomography. Sequenced material: blood. The gene calls are TRBV2 and TRBJ1-1; TRBD1 is a possible D gene (6 bases). This receptor was obtained from a man aged 50 or older with Graves' ophthalmopathy. DNA of the CDR3: TGTGCCAGCAGTGAAGCGCTTCTGAGGGGGAGCACTGAAGCTTTCTTT. Amino acids: CASSEALLRGSTEAFF.